These T cell receptor beta chains were read from a single sample in a study of shared clonotypes between healthy human individuals. Some clones are missing from TCRdb's copy, which holds only in-frame ones; the method was immunoSEQ multiplex PCR. The data show 2 million or so clones, less than 95% seen once. Sequenced input: naive CD8+ T cells sorted from blood. The receptor set was obtained from a man between 18 and 35 years old in good health. The conserved cysteine and the conserved F or W are not part of the CDR3 here.

TRBV7-8 | 16 | ASSLPLAGTRGTDTQY
TRBV9 | 12 | ASSVGMTGYEQY
TRBV11-2 | 12 | ASSLGAGSYEQY
TRBV4-1 | 11 | ASSQGQGGGYT
TRBV6-4 | 12 | ASSDSGNTGELF
TRBV29-1 | 12 | SVELGDQGDTQY
TRBV19 | 10 | ASSRDSYGYT
TRBV7-8 | 15 | ASSLGAYSTTNEKLF
TRBV9 | 14 | ASSVGTGVSGNTIY
TRBV4-3 | 16 | ASSQDGPPGAEDTEAF
TRBV4-1 | 14 | ASSPTSAGVGNEQF
TRBV11-3 | 12 | ASSLTSSSYEQY
TRBV11-2 | 12 | ASSLDPGFGGYT
TRBV4-1 | 14 | ASSQETSGNTDTQY
TRBV5-1 | 13 | ASSLDPYTSYEQY
TRBV4-1 | 12 | ASSPRQKLYGYT
TRBV28 | 11 | ASSLFNLGYQH
TRBV6-5 | 10 | ASSHDPYEQY
TRBV6-6 | 11 | ASSLHGEETQY
TRBV6-4 | 10 | ASSATGNEQF
TRBV19 | 12 | ASSPDGESYEQY
TRBV27 | 13 | ASSLFPGGEQPQH
TRBV4-1 | 10 | ASSQDRETQY
TRBV5-1 | 14 | ASSLEAGGMNTEAF
TRBV11-2 | 11 | ASNLDRGLEQY
TRBV13 | 14 | ASTPGEGAWNNEQF
TRBV27 | 13 | ASSLGQGKNYGYT
TRBV5-4 | 13 | ASSLAAGEGGELF
TRBV6-6 | 11 | ASSYRGGYEQY
TRBV9 | 13 | ASSALNEGGYGYT
TRBV9 | 13 | ASSDEGGYGETQY
TRBV7-6 | 15 | ASSRGTGGDWWDEQY
TRBV2 | 13 | ASSDPETSFYGYT
TRBV27 | 14 | ASSPSAGHSYNEQF
TRBV19 | 13 | ASSNWGAGNQPQH